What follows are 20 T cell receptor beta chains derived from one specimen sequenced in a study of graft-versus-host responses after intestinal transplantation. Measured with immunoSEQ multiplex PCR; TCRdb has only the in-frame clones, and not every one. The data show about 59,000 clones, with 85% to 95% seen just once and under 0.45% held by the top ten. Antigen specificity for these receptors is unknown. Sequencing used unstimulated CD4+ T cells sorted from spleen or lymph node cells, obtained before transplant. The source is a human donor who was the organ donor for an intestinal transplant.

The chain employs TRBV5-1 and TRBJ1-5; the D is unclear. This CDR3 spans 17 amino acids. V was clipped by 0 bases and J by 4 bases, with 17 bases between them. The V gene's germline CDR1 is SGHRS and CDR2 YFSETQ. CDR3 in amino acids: CASSLAREDELNQPQHF. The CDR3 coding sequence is TGCGCCAGCAGCTTGGCCCGGGAGGACGAGTTGAATCAGCCCCAGCATTTT.

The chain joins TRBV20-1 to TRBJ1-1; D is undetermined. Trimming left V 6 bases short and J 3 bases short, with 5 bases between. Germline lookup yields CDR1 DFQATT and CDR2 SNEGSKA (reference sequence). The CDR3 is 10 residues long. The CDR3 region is CSAPDTEAFF. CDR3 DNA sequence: TGCAGTGCCCCGGACACTGAAGCTTTCTTT.

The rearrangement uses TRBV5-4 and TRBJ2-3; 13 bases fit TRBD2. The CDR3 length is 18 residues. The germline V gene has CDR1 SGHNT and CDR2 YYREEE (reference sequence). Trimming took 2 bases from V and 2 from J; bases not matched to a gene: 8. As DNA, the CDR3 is TGTGCCAGCAGCTTTAGCCAAGGACTAGCGGGGGACACAGATACGCAGTATTTT. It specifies CASSFSQGLAGDTDTQYF.

The CDR3, as DNA: TGTGCCAGCTCACCACGACCGGGACTAGCGGGGTCCACAGATACGCAGTATTTT. The encoded protein is CASSPRPGLAGSTDTQYF. This rearrangement joins TRBV18 to TRBJ2-3, with TRBD2 matching 13 bases. The CDR3 sequence is 18 residues long. V dropped 1 base and J dropped 2; count of bases not matched to a gene: 6. CDR1 is KGHSH and CDR2 is LQKENI in the germline V gene.

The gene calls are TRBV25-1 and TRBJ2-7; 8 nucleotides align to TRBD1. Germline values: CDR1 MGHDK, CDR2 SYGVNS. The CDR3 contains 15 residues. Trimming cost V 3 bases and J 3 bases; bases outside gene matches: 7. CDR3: CASSDPGQVYYEQYF. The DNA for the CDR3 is TGTGCCAGCAGTGACCCGGGACAGGTGTACTACGAGCAGTACTTC.

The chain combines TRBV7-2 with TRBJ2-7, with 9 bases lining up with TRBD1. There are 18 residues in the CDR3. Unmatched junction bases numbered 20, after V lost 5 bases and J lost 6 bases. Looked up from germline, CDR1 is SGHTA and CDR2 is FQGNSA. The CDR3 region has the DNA TGTGCCAGCAGCGTGACCCGGGACAGGGAAGGAGGAGGTGGCGAGCAGTACTTC. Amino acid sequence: CASSVTRDREGGGGEQYF.

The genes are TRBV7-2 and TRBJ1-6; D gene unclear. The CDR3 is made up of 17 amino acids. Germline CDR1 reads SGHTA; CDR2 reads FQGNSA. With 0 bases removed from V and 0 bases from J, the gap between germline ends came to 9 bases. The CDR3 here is CASSLASRSSYNSPLHF. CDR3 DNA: TGTGCCAGCAGCTTAGCGTCAAGGAGCTCCTATAATTCACCCCTCCACTTT.

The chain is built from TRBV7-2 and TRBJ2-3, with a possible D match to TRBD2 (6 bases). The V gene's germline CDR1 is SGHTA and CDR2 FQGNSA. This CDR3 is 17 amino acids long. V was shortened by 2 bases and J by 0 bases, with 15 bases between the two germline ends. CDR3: CASSLLIAGTSTDTQYF. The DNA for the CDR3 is TGTGCCAGCAGCTTATTAATCGCCGGGACTAGCACAGATACGCAGTATTTT.

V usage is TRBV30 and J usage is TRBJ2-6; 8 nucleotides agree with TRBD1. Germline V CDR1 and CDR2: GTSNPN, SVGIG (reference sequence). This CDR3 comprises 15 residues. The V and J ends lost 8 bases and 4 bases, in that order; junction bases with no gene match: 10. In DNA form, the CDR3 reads TGTGCCACCTCCAGGACAGGGCCCGGGGCCAACGTCCTGACTTTC. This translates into CATSRTGPGANVLTF.

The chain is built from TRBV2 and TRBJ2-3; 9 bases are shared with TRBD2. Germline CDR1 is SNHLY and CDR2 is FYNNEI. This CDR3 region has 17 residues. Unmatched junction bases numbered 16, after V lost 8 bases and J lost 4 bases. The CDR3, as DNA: TGTGCCAGCGGGAGGGCTAGCGGGGCCCTCAGGGCAGATACGCAGTATTTT. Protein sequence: CASGRASGALRADTQYF.

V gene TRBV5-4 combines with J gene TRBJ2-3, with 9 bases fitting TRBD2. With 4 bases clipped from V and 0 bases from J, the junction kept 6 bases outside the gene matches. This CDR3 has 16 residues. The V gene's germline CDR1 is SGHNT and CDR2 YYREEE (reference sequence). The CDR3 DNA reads TGTGCCAGCAGCACTAGCGGGTGGACTAGCACAGATACGCAGTATTTT. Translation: CASSTSGWTSTDTQYF.

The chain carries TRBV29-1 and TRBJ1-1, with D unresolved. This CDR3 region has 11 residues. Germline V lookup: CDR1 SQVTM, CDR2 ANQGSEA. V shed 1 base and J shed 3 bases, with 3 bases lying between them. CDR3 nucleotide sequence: TGCAGCGTTGAAGCGGACACTGAAGCTTTCTTT. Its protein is CSVEADTEAFF.

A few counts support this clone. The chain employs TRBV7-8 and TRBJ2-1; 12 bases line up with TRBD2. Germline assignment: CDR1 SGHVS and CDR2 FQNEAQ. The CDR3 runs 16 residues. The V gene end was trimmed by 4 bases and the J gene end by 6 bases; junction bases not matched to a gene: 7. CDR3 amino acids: CASSWVLAGGSNEQFF. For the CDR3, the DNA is TGTGCCAGCAGCTGGGTTCTAGCGGGGGGGTCCAATGAGCAGTTCTTC.

The DNA for the CDR3 is TGTGCCAGTAGTATTGCGGTAGGGGTGCACACTGAAGCTTTCTTT. Translating gives CASSIAVGVHTEAFF. This chain joins TRBV19 and TRBJ1-1; possible D gene TRBD1, 5 bases. V was shortened by 3 bases and J by 3 bases, with 14 bases between the two germline ends. The CDR3 runs 15 residues. Germline V gene data show CDR1 as LNHDA and CDR2 as SQIVND (reference sequence).

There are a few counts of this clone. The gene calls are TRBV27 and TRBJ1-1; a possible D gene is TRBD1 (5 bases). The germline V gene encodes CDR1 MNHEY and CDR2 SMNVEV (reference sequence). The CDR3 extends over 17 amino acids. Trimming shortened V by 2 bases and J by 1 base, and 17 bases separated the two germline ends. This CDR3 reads CASSLPNQPGPNTEAFF. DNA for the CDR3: TGTGCCAGCAGTTTACCCAATCAACCGGGGCCGAACACTGAAGCTTTCTTT.

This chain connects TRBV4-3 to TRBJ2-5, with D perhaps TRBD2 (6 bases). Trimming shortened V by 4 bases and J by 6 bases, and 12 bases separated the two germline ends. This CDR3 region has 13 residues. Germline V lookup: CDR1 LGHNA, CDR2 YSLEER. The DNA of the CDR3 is TGCGCCAGCAGCCTCGGTCGGGAGAAGACCCAGTACTTC. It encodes CASSLGREKTQYF.

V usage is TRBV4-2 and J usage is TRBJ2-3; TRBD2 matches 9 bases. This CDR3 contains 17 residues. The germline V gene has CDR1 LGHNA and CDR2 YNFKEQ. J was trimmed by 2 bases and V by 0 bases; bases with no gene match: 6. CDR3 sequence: CASSQDRAGGPTDTQYF. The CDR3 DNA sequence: TGTGCCAGCAGCCAAGATAGGGCGGGGGGGCCCACAGATACGCAGTATTTT.

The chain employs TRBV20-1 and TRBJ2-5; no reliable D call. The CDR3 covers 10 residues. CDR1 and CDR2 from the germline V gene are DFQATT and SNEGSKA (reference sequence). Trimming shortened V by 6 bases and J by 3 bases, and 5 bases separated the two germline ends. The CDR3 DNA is TGCAGTGCCTTGGAAGAGACCCAGTACTTC. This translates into CSALEETQYF.

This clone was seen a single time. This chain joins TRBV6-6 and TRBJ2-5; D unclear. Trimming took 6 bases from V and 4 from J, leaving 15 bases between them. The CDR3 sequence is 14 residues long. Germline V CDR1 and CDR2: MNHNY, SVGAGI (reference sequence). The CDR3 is CASRNPWLGETQYF. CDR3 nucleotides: TGTGCCAGCAGAAACCCTTGGTTGGGAGAGACCCAGTACTTC.

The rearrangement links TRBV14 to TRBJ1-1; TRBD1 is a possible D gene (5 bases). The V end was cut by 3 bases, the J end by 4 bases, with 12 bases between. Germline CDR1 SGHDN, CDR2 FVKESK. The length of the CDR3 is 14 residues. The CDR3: CASSHGGWGTEAFF. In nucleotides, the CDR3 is TGTGCCAGCAGCCATGGGGGGTGGGGCACTGAAGCTTTCTTT.